This TCR beta chain was obtained from a study of T cell repertoires in cytomegalovirus infection (dated by TCRdb to between 2018 and 2020). As for the study more broadly: Because public TCR beta signatures pointed to carriage of CMV infection together with the matching HLA type, the HLA type of each donor mattered for the analysis. General study outcomes and caveats: The ex vivo response was dominated by HLA-C-restricted CMV-specific TCR beta clonotypes, which also provided the single most frequent clonotype in two of eight donors. Carriers of CMV infection plus the relevant HLA type were discriminated by the cumulative frequency of public TCR beta family members in the study cohort and in an independent 352-donor cohort.

The cysteine opens and the phenylalanine closes a CDR3 of 11 amino acids. Kept here is only the CDR3 DNA, which spans 33 bases and is read in frame from base 1. CDR1 and CDR2 were assigned from the germline V gene as SGHVS and FNYEAQ. Instrument on record: Illumina HiSeq 1500. The public reads were reprocessed in TCRdb via fastp at Q25 and MiXCR, keeping in-frame beta chains. Each CDR3 protein gets just one entry, which takes the most common genes and DNA from the rows behind it. Here the sample has under 800,000 distinct CDR3 sequences; less than 25% occur a single time. Of the sample, 7.5% to 9% falls within the top ten clones. Details on this clonotype: Its antigen is not yet known. A much larger clone is a single base away; this may be a read error.

Sequencing was performed on CD8+ T cells from PBMCs. The sequence was obtained from a human donor in good health (CMV status not recorded). Some clones in this sample may be carry-over from other donors' samples. The chain is encoded by TRBV7-6 joined to TRBJ2-7; D gene: possibly TRBD2, on 5 matching bases. The nucleotides read TGTGTCAGCGGACTCACCTACGAGCAGTACTTC. Its protein is CVSGLTYEQYF.